This T cell receptor beta chain comes out of a study of cytomegalovirus exposure and HLA in healthy donors. Findings and limits, study-wide: Immune exposure was documented only through CMV serostatus. A later analysis linked some 18,000 TCR beta sequences to HLA alleles at 0.05 false discovery rate. Accurate prediction of most subjects' HLA-A and HLA-B alleles from TCR beta sequences was reported.

Of note for this clone: Its antigen is unknown.

Primers: 60 Vbeta forward and 13 Jbeta reverse. Profiled with immunoSEQ multiplex PCR; TCRdb holds only in-frame clones, not every one. In the table there are a few hundred thousand clones, 70% to 85% of which are singletons. V lost 1 base and J lost 9; bases outside the gene matches: 16. This CDR3 contains 19 residues. Germline lookup yields CDR1 MGHRA and CDR2 YSYEKL. V is TRBV4-1 and J is TRBJ1-6; 9 bases align to TRBD1. This receptor was identified in a girl aged 2-10 years in good health and CMV-seronegative. The sample consisted of PBMCs. The CDR3 here is CASSQVGTGLFLGSSPLHF. CDR3 DNA sequence: TGCGCCAGCAGCCAAGTTGGGACAGGGTTGTTTTTGGGGAGTTCACCCCTCCACTTT.